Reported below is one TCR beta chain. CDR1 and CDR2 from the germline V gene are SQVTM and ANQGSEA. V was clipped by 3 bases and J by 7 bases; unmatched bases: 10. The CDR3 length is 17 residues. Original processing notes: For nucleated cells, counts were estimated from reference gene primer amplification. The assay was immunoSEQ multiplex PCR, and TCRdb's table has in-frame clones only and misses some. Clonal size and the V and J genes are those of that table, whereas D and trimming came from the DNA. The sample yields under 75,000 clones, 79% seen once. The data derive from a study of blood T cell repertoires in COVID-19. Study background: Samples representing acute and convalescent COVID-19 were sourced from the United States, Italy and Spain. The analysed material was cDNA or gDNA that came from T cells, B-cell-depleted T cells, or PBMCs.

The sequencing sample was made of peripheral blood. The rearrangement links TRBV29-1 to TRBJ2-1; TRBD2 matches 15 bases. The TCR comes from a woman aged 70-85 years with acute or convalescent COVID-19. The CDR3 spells CSVDGLAGGLPMNEQFF. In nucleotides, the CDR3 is TGCAGCGTTGATGGACTAGCGGGGGGGCTCCCCATGAATGAGCAGTTCTTC.